The 8 T cell receptor beta chains below all came from one sample that was sequenced in a study of blood T cell repertoires in COVID-19. TCRdb's table, derived via immunoSEQ multiplex PCR, lists solely in-frame clones and lacks some. The repertoire includes approximately 220,000 clones, approximately 81% of them detected once, and roughly 8% sits in the top ten. Sequenced material: peripheral blood. Receptors originate from a woman at least 80 years old with acute or convalescent COVID-19.

The chain employs TRBV19 and TRBJ1-5; TRBD1 might be the D (5 bases). Trimming left V 4 bases short and J 10 bases short, with 14 bases between. The germline CDR1 and CDR2 sequences are LNHDA and SQIVND (reference sequence). This CDR3 contains 13 residues. The CDR3: CASSTGRDRPQHF. CDR3 in DNA: TGTGCCAGTAGTACAGGGAGGGATCGACCCCAGCATTTT.

The genes are TRBV15 and TRBJ2-2, with TRBD2 identical over 16 bases. V shed 5 bases, J shed 7 bases, and the junction held 7 bases outside the gene matches. Germline V CDR1 and CDR2: LNHNV, YYDKDF (reference sequence). There are 17 residues in the CDR3. CDR3 sequence: CATSAGTSGRVHGELFF. CDR3 DNA: TGTGCCACCAGCGCCGGGACTAGCGGGAGGGTACACGGGGAGCTGTTTTTT.

This chain uses TRBV7-9 with TRBJ2-1; 8 nucleotides match TRBD2. Germline V gene lookup returns CDR1 SEHNR and CDR2 FQNEAQ (reference sequence). This CDR3 spans 15 amino acids. The trim removed 5 bases at V and 1 base at J, leaving 4 bases unmatched. The CDR3 region has the DNA TGTGCCAGCAGCCCCAGACTAGCGTCCTACAATGAGCAGTTCTTC. This gives the protein CASSPRLASYNEQFF.

This clone occurred a few times. CDR3 nucleotides: TGTGCCTGGAGTGGCGGGACAGGGGGTTTCTACGAGCAGTACTTC. Its translation is CAWSGGTGGFYEQYF. The chain combines TRBV30 with TRBJ2-7, with 11 bases identical to TRBD1. Germline CDR1 is GTSNPN and CDR2 is SVGIG (reference sequence). V trimming: 1 base; J trimming: 3 bases; junction bases outside the gene matches: 5. The CDR3 is made up of 15 amino acids.

This chain links TRBV18 with TRBJ1-2; TRBD1 agrees at 7 bases. J was trimmed by 5 bases and V by 2 bases; bases with no gene match: 2. Germline assignment: CDR1 KGHSH and CDR2 LQKENI. The length of the CDR3 is 13 residues. The CDR3 DNA sequence: TGTGCCAGCTCACCAGGGACAGCATATGGCTACACCTTC. It translates to CASSPGTAYGYTF.

CDR3 DNA: TGTGCCAGCAGTCAAGGGACAGACTATACCTACGAGCAGTACTTC. Translation: CASSQGTDYTYEQYF. This chain connects TRBV27 to TRBJ2-7, with 7 bases fitting TRBD1. CDR1 MNHEY and CDR2 SMNVEV come from the germline V gene (reference sequence). The CDR3 totals 15 residues. The V gene end was trimmed by 5 bases and the J gene end by 2 bases; junction bases not matched to a gene: 9.

CDR3 loop: CASSKEGLRGLAGKTGELFF. The CDR3 DNA sequence: TGTGCCAGCAGCAAAGAGGGACTCCGAGGACTAGCGGGAAAGACCGGGGAGCTGTTTTTT. The rearrangement links TRBV21-1 to TRBJ2-2; TRBD2 is the table's D call and was not checked against the DNA. TRBV21-1 is described as a pseudogene. There are 20 residues in the CDR3.

The chain recombines TRBV19 with TRBJ2-1, with TRBD2 matching over 8 bases. The V gene's germline CDR1 is LNHDA and CDR2 SQIVND (reference sequence). CDR3 size: 16 residues. The V segment lost 7 bases and the J segment 0 bases; nucleotides outside the gene matches: 8. In DNA, the CDR3 is TGTGCCAGTAAATCGAGCGGGAGCTTCTCCTACAATGAGCAGTTCTTC. Amino acids: CASKSSGSFSYNEQFF.